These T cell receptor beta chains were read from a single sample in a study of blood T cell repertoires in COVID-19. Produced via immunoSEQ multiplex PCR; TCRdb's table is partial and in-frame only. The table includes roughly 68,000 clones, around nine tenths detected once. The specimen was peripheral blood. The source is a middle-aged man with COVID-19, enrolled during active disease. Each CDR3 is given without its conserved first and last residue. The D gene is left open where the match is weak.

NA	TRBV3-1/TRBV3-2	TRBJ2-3	ASSQFSADTQY
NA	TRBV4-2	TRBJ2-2	ASSHLGGGFGELF
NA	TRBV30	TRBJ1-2	ASTGVFNYGYT
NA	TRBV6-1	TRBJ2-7	ASSEQGGEQY
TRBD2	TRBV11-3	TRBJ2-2	ASSPGRGGGTGELF
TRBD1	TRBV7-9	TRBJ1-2	ASSLASGQGDGYT
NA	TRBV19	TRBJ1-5	ASSPGGGSNQPQH
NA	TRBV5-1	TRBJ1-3	ASSLQGSGNTIY
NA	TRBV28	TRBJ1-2	ATNGDRSPYGYT
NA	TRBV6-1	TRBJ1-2	ASSEDGTDYGYT
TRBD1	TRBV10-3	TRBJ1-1	AISGQGNTEAF
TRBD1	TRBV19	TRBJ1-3	ASSSQGANGNTIY
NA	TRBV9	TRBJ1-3	ASSPQDYSGNTIY
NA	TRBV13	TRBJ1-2	ASNVQGPLPYYGYT
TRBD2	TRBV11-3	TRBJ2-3	ASSLGLAESTDTQY
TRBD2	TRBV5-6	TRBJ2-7	ASSRIAGGAYEQY
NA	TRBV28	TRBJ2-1	ASTLPTGSSYNEQF
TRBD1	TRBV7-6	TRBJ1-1	ASSPQGGNTEAF
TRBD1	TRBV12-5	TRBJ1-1	ASGFTGTVNEAF
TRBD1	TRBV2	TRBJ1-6	ASTWDRGNSPLH
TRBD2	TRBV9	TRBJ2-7	ASSVAGGLAYEQY
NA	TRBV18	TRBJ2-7	ASSPGAGHYEQY
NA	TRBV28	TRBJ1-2	ASSSSTGRGGYGYT
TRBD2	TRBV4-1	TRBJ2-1	ASSLPGGAGNEQF
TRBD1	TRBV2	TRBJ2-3	ASSERGTGSGADTQY
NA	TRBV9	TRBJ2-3	ASSVVALPGDTQY
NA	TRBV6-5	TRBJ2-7	ASIETESSYEQY
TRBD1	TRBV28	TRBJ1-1	ASSPRDRLLGAEAF
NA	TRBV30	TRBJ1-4	AWSKTDRNEKLF
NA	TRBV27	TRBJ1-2	ASSFGGSGYT
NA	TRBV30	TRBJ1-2	AWYVAGRAKGYT
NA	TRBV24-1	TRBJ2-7	APHRDTRNSYEQY
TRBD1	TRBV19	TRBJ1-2	ASSIVSRGRGYT
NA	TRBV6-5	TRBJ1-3	ASSYSGGSRGNTIY
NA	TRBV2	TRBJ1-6	ASQDPNSPLH
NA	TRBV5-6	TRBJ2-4	ASSLRGLAKNIQY
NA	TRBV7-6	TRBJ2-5	ASSFSPLDSRRY
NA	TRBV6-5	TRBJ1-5	ASSPKGVEPQH
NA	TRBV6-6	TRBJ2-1	ASSLRLPSSYNEQF
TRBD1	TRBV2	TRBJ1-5	ASSVDREQPQH
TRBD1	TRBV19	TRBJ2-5	ASSAGTVVQETQY